Listed here are 32 T cell receptor beta chains from one sample, sequenced in a study of Graves' ophthalmopathy and Graves' hyperthyroidism. The authors amplified TCR beta CDR3 regions from RNA transcripts. HTBI-primed RT-PCR formed the first round, and a multiplex PCR formed the second. MiXCR was run by TCRdb on the multiplex PCR reads, yielding one entry per CDR3 protein. The profile covers more than 150,000 distinct CDR3 sequences, with more than 30% appearing a single time and less than 6% taken by the ten largest. Sample: peripheral blood. The receptors come from a woman in her thirties or forties with Graves' ophthalmopathy.

This clonotype was detected ten times or more. This chain uses TRBV3-1 with TRBJ1-2; no firm D call. V lost 4 bases to trimming and J lost 0 bases, with 12 bases between them. This CDR3 is built from 15 residues. CDR1 is LGHDT, CDR2 YNNKEL, per germline (reference sequence). The CDR3: CASSPRAGANYGYTF. In DNA form, the CDR3 reads TGTGCCAGCAGCCCGCGAGCGGGAGCTAACTATGGCTACACCTTC.

The chain couples TRBV6-1 to TRBJ1-5; 8 bases align to TRBD1. The CDR3 has 16 residues. CDR1 MNHNS and CDR2 SASEGT come from the germline V gene. Unmatched junction bases numbered 10, after V lost 4 bases and J lost 5 bases. The CDR3 reads CASSASRGLGDQPQHF. DNA of the CDR3: TGTGCCAGCAGTGCCAGCAGGGGGCTAGGGGATCAGCCCCAGCATTTT.

The rearrangement links TRBV20-1 to TRBJ2-7, with 7 bases fitting TRBD2. Germline CDR1 reads DFQATT; CDR2 reads SNEGSKA (reference sequence). Trimming removed 0 bases from V and 5 bases from J; junction bases left unmatched: 7. This CDR3 has 14 amino acids. The CDR3 DNA follows: TGCAGTGCTAGAGACCACGGGAGGATGGACGAGCAGTACTTC. Its protein is CSARDHGRMDEQYF.

Here the CDR3 reads CAISSRQNNSPLHF. In nucleotides, the CDR3 is TGTGCCATCAGTTCCAGGCAGAATAATTCACCCCTCCACTTT. This chain joins TRBV10-3 and TRBJ1-6, with D unclear. Trimming left V 5 bases short and J 5 bases short, with 10 bases between. Germline V gives CDR1 ENHRY, CDR2 SYGVKD. The CDR3 consists of 14 residues.

This clonotype was detected only once. The rearrangement joins TRBV24-1 to TRBJ2-5; 9 bases line up with TRBD1. CDR1 and CDR2 (germline): KGHDR, SFDVKD. Unmatched junction bases numbered 4, after V lost 7 bases and J lost 5 bases. The CDR3 runs to 13 residues. CDR3 nucleotide sequence: TGTGCCACCAGACAGGGGGCCAGGGAGACCCAGTACTTC. As protein: CATRQGARETQYF.

This chain connects TRBV7-2 to TRBJ2-7; tentatively, D is TRBD1 or TRBD2 (5 bases each). CDR1 SGHTA and CDR2 FQGNSA come from the germline V gene. V was shortened by 4 bases and J by 0 bases, with 13 bases between the two germline ends. The CDR3 has 15 residues. The CDR3 DNA reads TGTGCCAGCAGCTCTGGGACGCTTAGCTCCTACGAGCAGTACTTC. This translates into CASSSGTLSSYEQYF.

This clonotype was counted many times. This chain links TRBV11-2 with TRBJ1-2, with D hard to call. The V and J ends lost 3 bases and 3 bases respectively, with 11 bases between them. This CDR3 region has 14 residues. Germline V gives CDR1 SGHAT, CDR2 FQNNGV. CDR3: CASSLQAEDYGYTF. DNA of the CDR3: TGTGCCAGCAGCTTGCAGGCGGAGGACTATGGCTACACCTTC.

The chain employs TRBV12-3 or TRBV12-4 and TRBJ1-2, with a possible D match to TRBD1 (5 bases). This CDR3 comprises 13 residues. V dropped 1 base and J dropped 8 bases, with 11 bases sitting between them. CDR3 loop: CASSLGGSPGYTF. The DNA of the CDR3 is TGTGCCAGCAGTTTAGGGGGGTCCCCGGGCTACACCTTC.

This clonotype was picked up many times. The V and J genes are TRBV27 and TRBJ1-6; D may be TRBD1 (5 bases). The CDR3 extends over 16 amino acids. V shed 8 bases and J shed 0 bases, with 14 bases lying between them. Germline values: CDR1 MNHEY, CDR2 SMNVEV (reference sequence). In nucleotides, the CDR3 is TGTGCCAGCGGCCGGGGCGGAAGCTCCTATAATTCACCCCTCCACTTT. Translated: CASGRGGSSYNSPLHF.

A word on this clonotype: The junction differs from germline at one of its ends, possibly a read error. The DNA of the CDR3 is TGTGCCAGCAGTCCTCTAGACAGTTCGAACACCGAAGCTTTCTTT. Translation: CASSPLDSSNTEAFF. The chain carries TRBV6-1 and TRBJ1-1; D may be TRBD1 (5 bases). The CDR3 is 15 amino acids. Looked up from germline, CDR1 is MNHNS and CDR2 is SASEGT.

This clonotype was counted only a few times. The chain has TRBV6-2 or TRBV6-3 and TRBJ2-7; tentatively, D is TRBD2 (6 bases). From germline, CDR1 is MNHEY and CDR2 SVGEGT. The CDR3 length is 15 residues. V was trimmed by 3 bases and J by 6 bases, leaving 18 bases between them. The CDR3 bases are TGTGCCAGCAGTTATAGCCCCGGAGGGCTCAGCGAGCAGTACTTC. Translation: CASSYSPGGLSEQYF.

This rearrangement joins TRBV6-5 to TRBJ2-5, with D possibly being TRBD2 (6 bases). Trimming pared 4 bases from V and 2 bases from J, leaving 17 bases between. The CDR3 runs to 16 residues. Germline CDR1 is MNHEY and CDR2 is SVGAGI. The DNA of the CDR3 is TGTGCCAGCAGTTCCCCCGCCGGAGGGCGACAAGAGACCCAGTACTTC. It specifies CASSSPAGGRQETQYF.

The V and J genes are TRBV2 and TRBJ1-1; D gene uncertain. Trimming removed 6 bases at V and 0 bases at J, with 8 bases between. The CDR3 spans 13 residues. Germline lookup yields CDR1 SNHLY and CDR2 FYNNEI. The CDR3 coding sequence is TGTGCCAGCAGACTTCGGATGAACACTGAAGCTTTCTTT. As protein: CASRLRMNTEAFF.

This clonotype showed up many times. The V gene is TRBV6-1, the J gene TRBJ2-5, with 9 positions matching TRBD2. The CDR3 is made up of 16 amino acids. V lost 0 bases and J lost 6; bases outside the gene matches: 8. CDR1 MNHNS and CDR2 SASEGT come from the germline V gene. The CDR3 DNA reads TGTGCCAGCAGTGAAGCGGATAGCGGGAGTTTAAAGACCCAGTACTTC. It is translated as CASSEADSGSLKTQYF.

This clonotype was seen repeatedly, ten times or more. This chain uses TRBV7-2 with TRBJ2-5; 7 bases are a match to TRBD2. The germline V gene has CDR1 SGHTA and CDR2 FQGNSA. There are 14 residues in the CDR3. V gave up 1 base and J gave up 4 bases; unmatched junction bases: 3. The CDR3 DNA reads as TGTGCCAGCAGCTTAGTTTGGGGGGGAGAGACCCAGTACTTC. Translated: CASSLVWGGETQYF.

This clonotype was detected many times. V is TRBV20-1 and J is TRBJ1-2; tentative D call: TRBD1 (5 bases). This CDR3 is 15 amino acids long. The V and J ends lost 0 bases and 5 bases respectively, with 16 bases between them. The germline gives CDR1 DFQATT, CDR2 SNEGSKA (reference sequence). In DNA form, the CDR3 reads TGCAGTGCTAGAGAGGGGACTAACTCCTATTATGGCTACACCTTC. This encodes CSAREGTNSYYGYTF.

This clonotype has at least ten counts. The chain combines TRBV29-1 with TRBJ2-5; 9 nucleotides match TRBD1. The CDR3 consists of 12 residues. V was clipped by 6 bases and J by 5 bases; unmatched bases: 4. Germline CDR1 and CDR2: SQVTM and ANQGSEA. The CDR3 DNA is TGCAGCGTAAGGACAGGGGTCGAGACCCAGTACTTC. Its protein product is CSVRTGVETQYF.

At least ten counts were recorded for this clonotype. The chain recombines TRBV12-3 or TRBV12-4 with TRBJ1-5; no firm D call. With 5 bases removed from V and 4 bases from J, the gap between germline ends came to 15 bases. This CDR3 is 15 amino acids long. CDR3 in amino acids: CASSPSSSQNQPQHF. The CDR3 DNA follows: TGTGCCAGCAGTCCGAGTAGCAGCCAGAATCAGCCCCAGCATTTT.

This clonotype came up many times. The chain carries TRBV5-1 and TRBJ2-2; 7 bases map to TRBD1. Germline V CDR1 and CDR2: SGHRS, YFSETQ. CDR3 length: 15 residues. J lost 5 bases, V lost 6 bases, and 10 bases had no gene match. The CDR3: CASTRETGFTGELFF. Here the CDR3 DNA reads TGCGCCAGCACAAGGGAGACAGGGTTTACCGGGGAGCTGTTTTTT.

Ten or more counts support this clonotype. The V call is TRBV7-2, the J call TRBJ2-5; weak D call: TRBD1 (6 bases). The CDR3 extends over 14 amino acids. Germline assignment: CDR1 SGHTA and CDR2 FQGNSA. CDR3 residues: CASKLNEGDGTQYF. The CDR3 nucleotides are TGTGCTTCCAAGCTTAATGAGGGGGACGGGACCCAGTACTTC.

V gene TRBV7-8 combines with J gene TRBJ2-5; 8 positions match TRBD2. The CDR3 totals 13 residues. Germline lookup yields CDR1 SGHVS and CDR2 FQNEAQ. With 5 bases clipped from V and 5 bases from J, the junction kept 4 bases outside the gene matches. In nucleotides, the CDR3 is TGTGCCAGCAGCCGGAGCGGGAGTGAGACCCAGTACTTC. This sequence encodes CASSRSGSETQYF.

The chain is built from TRBV6-1 and TRBJ1-1; no clear D. Germline assignment: CDR1 MNHNS and CDR2 SASEGT. The CDR3 has 14 amino acids. The ends were cut back, 1 base at V and 4 bases at J, with 10 bases in the middle. CDR3 residues: CASSEGAQITEAFF. Here the CDR3 DNA reads TGTGCCAGCAGTGAAGGGGCACAGATCACTGAAGCTTTCTTT.

This clonotype was seen ten or more times. The chain is built from TRBV12-3 or TRBV12-4 and TRBJ2-7; a weak D match, TRBD2 (5 bases). The CDR3 loop spans 12 amino acids. With 5 bases removed from V and 4 bases from J, the gap between germline ends came to 9 bases. The DNA for the CDR3 is TGTGCCAGCAGTACACTAGAATACGAGCAGTACTTC. This codes for CASSTLEYEQYF.

A few counts support this clonotype. The rearrangement uses TRBV6-2 or TRBV6-3 and TRBJ2-7; D not resolved. The V gene's germline CDR1 is MNHEY and CDR2 SVGEGT. Trimming took off 4 bases at V and 2 bases at J, with 9 bases between the two ends. This CDR3 comprises 13 residues. The CDR3 region is CASSSPAPYEQYF. CDR3 sequence (DNA): TGTGCCAGCAGTTCTCCAGCTCCCTACGAGCAGTACTTC.

This clonotype was observed at least ten times. This sequence joins TRBV19 and TRBJ1-3; no definite D call. Per germline, CDR1 LNHDA and CDR2 SQIVND (reference sequence). V was trimmed by 8 bases and J by 1 base, leaving 12 bases between them. This CDR3 region has 14 residues. CDR3 region: CASRSTISGNTIYF. CDR3 DNA sequence: TGTGCCAGTCGGTCCACGATATCTGGAAACACCATATATTTT.

The chain employs TRBV6-2 or TRBV6-3 and TRBJ1-5; D gene ambiguous. This CDR3 contains 15 residues. The germline V and J ends were trimmed by 7 bases and 3 bases, with 16 bases remaining between them. Germline CDR1 and CDR2: MNHEY and SVGEGT. CDR3 residues: CASNEDGLNNQPQHF. The CDR3, as DNA: TGTGCCAGCAACGAGGACGGTCTAAACAATCAGCCCCAGCATTTT.

This clonotype was counted ten times or more. The chain employs TRBV7-8 and TRBJ2-5; D perhaps matches TRBD2 (5 bases). This CDR3 comprises 13 residues. CDR1 SGHVS and CDR2 FQNEAQ come from the germline V gene. V was clipped by 5 bases and J by 5 bases, with 12 bases between them. Written as DNA, the CDR3 is TGTGCCAGCAGCCCCCCTAGGGAGGAGACCCAGTACTTC. This translates into CASSPPREETQYF.

This clonotype was detected only a few times. V is TRBV6-1 and J is TRBJ2-7; unclear D gene. The germline gives CDR1 MNHNS, CDR2 SASEGT. CDR3 length: 14 residues. V was pared by 5 bases and J by 4 bases, with 15 bases between. CDR3 DNA: TGTGCCAGCAGTCCCCGGGCCAAGGGATACGAGCAGTACTTC. Residues: CASSPRAKGYEQYF.

This clonotype was detected ten times or more. This chain connects TRBV11-3 to TRBJ2-5; D ambiguous. The CDR3 sequence is 13 residues long. V shed 5 bases and J shed 1 base, with 8 bases lying between them. CDR1 and CDR2 (germline): SGHNT, YENEEA. The CDR3 here is CASSDGSQETQYF. The CDR3, as DNA: TGTGCCAGCAGCGACGGATCCCAAGAGACCCAGTACTTC.

Many counts were recorded for this clonotype. The rearrangement joins TRBV11-3 to TRBJ1-1, with 7 bases matching TRBD1. This CDR3 spans 15 amino acids. After removal of 7 bases from V and 1 base from J, the junction contained 9 bases not matched to a gene. Germline CDR1 is SGHNT and CDR2 is YENEEA. DNA for the CDR3: TGTGCCAGCACCTTGGGGACAGCCGAGAACACTGAAGCTTTCTTT. This codes for CASTLGTAENTEAFF. Full variable domain (missing parts from reference TRBV11-3 and TRBJ1-1): EAGVVQSPRYKIIEKKQPVAFWCNPISGHNTLYWYLQNLGQGPELLIRYENEEAVDDSQLPKDRFSAERLKGVDSTLKIQPAELGDSAVYLCASTLGTAENTEAFFGQGTRLTVV.

The genes are TRBV12-3 or TRBV12-4 and TRBJ2-5, with 9 bases identical to TRBD2. The J call may not be correct, given that the DNA end is closer to TRBJ2-7. The CDR3 extends over 16 amino acids. This chain's CDR3 is CASSPEAASGMYEQYF. CDR3 in DNA: TGTGCCAGCAGCCCCGAGGCCGCTAGCGGGATGTACGAGCAGTACTTC.

The rearrangement links TRBV28 to TRBJ1-2, with unresolved D. V lost 10 bases and J 7 bases, leaving 19 bases between the germline ends. The CDR3 totals 13 residues. CDR1 and CDR2 from the germline V gene are MDHEN and SYDVKM. The CDR3 loop is CATIESEAAGYTF. CDR3 in DNA: TGTGCCACAATAGAATCCGAAGCGGCTGGCTACACCTTC.